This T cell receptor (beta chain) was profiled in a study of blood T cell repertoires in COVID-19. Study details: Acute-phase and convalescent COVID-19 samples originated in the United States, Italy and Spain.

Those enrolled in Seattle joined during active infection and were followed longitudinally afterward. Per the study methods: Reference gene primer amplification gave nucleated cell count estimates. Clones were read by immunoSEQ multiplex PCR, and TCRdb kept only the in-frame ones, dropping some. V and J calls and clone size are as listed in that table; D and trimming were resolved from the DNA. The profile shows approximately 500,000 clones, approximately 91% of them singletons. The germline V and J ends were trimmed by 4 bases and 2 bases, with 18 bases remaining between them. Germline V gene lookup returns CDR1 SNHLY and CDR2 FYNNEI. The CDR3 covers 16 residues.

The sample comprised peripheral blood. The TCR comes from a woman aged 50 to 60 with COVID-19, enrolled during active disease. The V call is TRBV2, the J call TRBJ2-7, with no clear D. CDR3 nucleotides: TGTGCCAGCAGTGCTTTTCTCACTGATACAGCCTACGAGCAGTACTTC. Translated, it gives CASSAFLTDTAYEQYF. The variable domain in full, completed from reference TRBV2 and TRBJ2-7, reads EPEVTQTPSHQVTQMGQEVILRCVPISNHLYFYWYRQILGQKVEFLVSFYNNEISEKSEIFDDQFSVERPDGSNFTLKIRSTKLEDSAMYFCASSAFLTDTAYEQYFGPGTRLTVT.